Listed below are T cell receptor delta chains from one sample, sequenced in a study of gamma-delta T cells after stem cell transplantation. TCRdb made new clone calls on the RT-PCR reads using CATT. The table shows roughly 1,700 delta-chain clones, with 4.2% occurring only once. The specimen was gamma-delta T cells. Source of these receptors: a human donor. It is not recorded whose cells these are; they may come from a transplant donor. The conserved cysteine and the conserved F or W are not part of the CDR3 here.

ALGEPPFPPLANLALTAQLF,TRDV1
ALGELVPYWGMYTDKLI,TRDV1
ALGDFPRTGGSHTDKLI,TRDV1
ALGRPPYDPHMGFLPDKLI,TRDV1
ALGEPPNPYWGREYTDKLI,TRDV1
ALGGGDEEYWGIRGTDKLI,TRDV1
ALGETWATSLGDTDKLI,TRDV1
ALGERFLPWGPNFTAQLF,TRDV1
APRDSSTSYRYWGIRADKLI,TRDV3
AFGGGSPPRYWGNYELALTAQLF,TRDV3
ALGALISSSTGGYVGAYTDKLI,TRDV1